The 10 T cell receptor beta chains below come from one sample, sequenced in a study of shared clonotypes between healthy human individuals. Positively selected for CCR7, the CD45RO-negative cells used as naive CD8 cells excluded terminally differentiated effector memory CD45RA+ cells. Here immunoSEQ multiplex PCR was the method, and the copy in TCRdb shows in-frame clones only, minus some. The repertoire holds over 2,000,000 clones, with approximately 92% as singletons. The sample was naive CD8+ T cells from PBMCs. The receptor set was obtained from a man between 18 and 35 years old in good health. Some clones in this sample may be carry-over from other donors' samples.

The chain couples TRBV28 to TRBJ2-7; tentative D call: TRBD1 (6 bases). The CDR3 is 16 amino acids. CDR1 is MDHEN, CDR2 SYDVKM, per germline. The V and J ends lost 9 bases and 3 bases respectively, with 24 bases between them. The CDR3 protein is CASHTYRDTFFYEQYF. The CDR3 DNA sequence: TGTGCCAGTCATACCTACAGGGACACCTTTTTCTACGAGCAGTACTTC. The whole variable domain, filled in from reference TRBV28 and TRBJ2-7, reads DVKVTQSSRYLVKRTGEKVFLECVQDMDHENMFWYRQDPGLGLRLIYFSYDVKMKEKGDIPEGYSVSREKKERFSLILESASTNQTSMYLCASHTYRDTFFYEQYFGPGTRLTVT.

The chain carries TRBV2 and TRBJ2-7; TRBD2 matches at 7 bases. With 7 bases clipped from V and 7 bases from J, the junction kept 10 bases outside the gene matches. The CDR3 spans 13 residues. Per the germline V gene, CDR1 is SNHLY and CDR2 is FYNNEI. This CDR3 is CASIQGLRVEQYF. As DNA, the CDR3 is TGTGCCAGCATTCAGGGACTACGAGTGGAGCAGTACTTC. The full variable domain, rest sourced from reference TRBV2 and TRBJ2-7, is EPEVTQTPSHQVTQMGQEVILRCVPISNHLYFYWYRQILGQKVEFLVSFYNNEISEKSEIFDDQFSVERPDGSNFTLKIRSTKLEDSAMYFCASIQGLRVEQYFGPGTRLTVT.

The rearrangement links TRBV7-9 to TRBJ2-1; D might be TRBD1 or TRBD2, each matching 5 bases. The CDR3 contains 15 residues. Deletions cut 5 bases from V and 6 bases from J, with 17 bases between. Germline CDR1 reads SEHNR; CDR2 reads FQNEAQ (reference sequence). In nucleotides, the CDR3 is TGTGCCAGCAGCCCTGGGGTAGGGACCCTCAATGAGCAGTTCTTC. Its translation: CASSPGVGTLNEQFF. The full variable domain, its missing parts supplied by reference TRBV7-9 and TRBJ2-1, is DTGVSQNPRHKITKRGQNVTFRCDPISEHNRLYWYRQTLGQGPEFLTYFQNEAQLEKSRLLSDRFSAERPKGSFSTLEIQRTEQGDSAMYLCASSPGVGTLNEQFFGPGTRLTVL.

This chain uses TRBV5-6 with TRBJ2-1; 10 nucleotides agree with TRBD2. Unmatched junction bases numbered 11, after V lost 5 bases and J lost 9 bases. In germline, CDR1 is SGHDT, CDR2 YYEEEE. The CDR3 is 15 residues long. DNA of the CDR3: TGTGCCAGCAGACCCGGGAGCGGGAGGGTGGGTGAGCAGTTCTTC. Protein: CASRPGSGRVGEQFF.

The V and J genes are TRBV28 and TRBJ2-5; D not certain. The germline CDR1 and CDR2 sequences are MDHEN and SYDVKM. This CDR3 has 17 residues. The ends were cut back, 3 bases at V and 2 bases at J, with 19 bases in the middle. The CDR3 here is CASSLHDRTEIQETQYF. The CDR3 DNA reads as TGTGCCAGCAGTTTGCATGACCGTACAGAGATTCAAGAGACCCAGTACTTC.

This sequence joins TRBV28 and TRBJ2-5; 10 nucleotides align to TRBD2. The CDR3 sequence is 19 residues long. V lost 6 bases and J lost 5; bases outside the gene matches: 21. CDR1 is MDHEN, CDR2 SYDVKM, per germline. The CDR3 DNA is TGTGCCAGCAGCCTAAGGCCCGGGCCTAGCGGGAGCTCCTGGGAGACCCAGTACTTC. This gives the protein CASSLRPGPSGSSWETQYF.

This chain links TRBV12-5 with TRBJ2-7; 9 bases agree with TRBD2. This CDR3 has 16 amino acids. Germline CDR1 LGHNT, CDR2 FRNRAP. Trimming removed 4 bases from V and 2 bases from J; junction bases left unmatched: 9. The CDR3 DNA follows: TGTGCTAGTGGTTCCCGCTCGGCGGGAGGGACCTACGAGCAGTACTTC. Protein: CASGSRSAGGTYEQYF.

The rearrangement joins TRBV28 to TRBJ2-7; D unclear. CDR1 is MDHEN and CDR2 is SYDVKM in the germline V gene. This CDR3 comprises 15 residues. The germline V and J ends were trimmed by 1 base and 0 bases, with 10 bases remaining between them. The CDR3 nucleotides read TGTGCCAGCAGTTTATTGTTGGGTCCCTCCTACGAGCAGTACTTC. Amino acid sequence: CASSLLLGPSYEQYF. Combining the CDR3 with reference TRBV28 and TRBJ2-7 gives the whole variable domain DVKVTQSSRYLVKRTGEKVFLECVQDMDHENMFWYRQDPGLGLRLIYFSYDVKMKEKGDIPEGYSVSREKKERFSLILESASTNQTSMYLCASSLLLGPSYEQYFGPGTRLTVT.

V gene TRBV9 combines with J gene TRBJ1-2; D might be TRBD1 (5 bases). V was clipped by 4 bases and J by 0 bases, with 13 bases between them. Germline values: CDR1 SGDLS, CDR2 YYNGEE. This CDR3 is 15 amino acids long. The DNA for the CDR3 is TGTGCCAGCAGCCCCGAGGGGACGGCTAACTATGGCTACACCTTC. Translation gives CASSPEGTANYGYTF.

V is TRBV4-2 and J is TRBJ2-3, with D possibly TRBD2 on 6 matching bases. CDR1 LGHNA and CDR2 YNFKEQ come from the germline V gene. V lost 4 bases and J lost 0, with 14 bases in between. The CDR3 has 16 residues. The DNA of the CDR3 is TGTGCCAGCAGCCTCCCCGGGACTGTAAGCACAGATACGCAGTATTTT. Its translation is CASSLPGTVSTDTQYF.